The 14 T cell receptor beta chains below were found in one sample sequenced in a study of cytomegalovirus exposure and HLA in healthy donors. The assay was immunoSEQ multiplex PCR, and TCRdb's table has in-frame clones only and misses some. The top ten hold roughly 0.75% of the sample, which has 300,000 to 450,000 clones, 75% to 90% seen once. The sample comprised PBMCs. All receptors derive from a young woman in good health and CMV-seronegative.

This clone was counted a single time. The chain is built from TRBV13 and TRBJ2-7, with TRBD1 as a possible D gene (6 bases). This CDR3 region has 14 residues. The ends were cut back, 7 bases at V and 2 bases at J, with 15 bases in the middle. Germline V lookup: CDR1 PRHDT, CDR2 FYEKMQ (reference sequence). The CDR3 DNA is TGTGCCAGCACCCTTCTCAGGGGCACCTACGAGCAGTACTTC. This translates into CASTLLRGTYEQYF.

The chain uses TRBV29-1 and TRBJ1-1; D not certain. This CDR3 is 13 amino acids long. Germline CDR1 and CDR2: SQVTM and ANQGSEA. Between the trimmed V and J ends, which lost 4 bases and 4 bases, there was a span of 13 bases. In nucleotides, the CDR3 is TGCAGCGTTGGAGCCCAACTTGGCACTGAAGCTTTCTTT. Translation gives CSVGAQLGTEAFF.

The CDR3 protein is CASSPLAGGQAGELFF. The CDR3 DNA is TGTGCCAGCAGCCCGCTAGCGGGGGGGCAGGCCGGGGAGCTGTTTTTT. The rearrangement uses TRBV11-2 and TRBJ2-2, with TRBD2 matching 12 bases. V shed 5 bases and J 6 bases; nucleotides not matched to a gene: 7. The CDR3 has 16 amino acids. Per germline, CDR1 SGHAT and CDR2 FQNNGV.

The chain uses TRBV10-2 and TRBJ2-3; TRBD2 matches 7 bases. There are 15 residues in the CDR3. Trimming cost V 6 bases and J 2 bases; bases outside gene matches: 8. Looked up from germline, CDR1 is WSHSY and CDR2 is SAAADI. For the CDR3, the DNA is TGCGCCAGCAGCTTCGCGGGAGTCCCCACAGATACGCAGTATTTT. Translating it yields CASSFAGVPTDTQYF.

The V call is TRBV5-6, the J call TRBJ2-3; D is perhaps TRBD2 (6 bases). Deletions cut 2 bases from V and 3 bases from J, with 7 bases between. Germline V lookup: CDR1 SGHDT, CDR2 YYEEEE. The CDR3 is 13 amino acids. DNA of the CDR3: TGTGCCAGCAGCTTTGGGGGGACAGATACGCAGTATTTT. Translated: CASSFGGTDTQYF.

This clone was seen a few times. This chain links TRBV28 with TRBJ2-7; 8 bases fit TRBD1. Looked up from germline, CDR1 is MDHEN and CDR2 is SYDVKM. This CDR3 contains 14 residues. V was clipped by 7 bases and J by 4 bases; unmatched bases: 9. CDR3 loop: CASNRQGPTYEQYF. The DNA for the CDR3 is TGTGCCAGCAACCGACAGGGGCCAACTTACGAGCAGTACTTC. Filled out from reference TRBV28 and TRBJ2-7, the complete variable domain reads DVKVTQSSRYLVKRTGEKVFLECVQDMDHENMFWYRQDPGLGLRLIYFSYDVKMKEKGDIPEGYSVSREKKERFSLILESASTNQTSMYLCASNRQGPTYEQYFGPGTRLTVT.

This clone appeared a few times. This chain links TRBV7-9 with TRBJ2-1, with D perhaps matching TRBD2 (6 bases). V lost 1 base and J 5 bases, leaving 12 bases between the germline ends. The CDR3 has 15 amino acids. Germline CDR1 reads SEHNR; CDR2 reads FQNEAQ (reference sequence). CDR3 in DNA: TGTGCCAGCAGCTTAGTCCTGGGGAGGAACAATGAGCAGTTCTTC. Its protein is CASSLVLGRNNEQFF.

This clone has just a few counts. This chain uses TRBV9 with TRBJ2-1, with 7 bases that match TRBD2. Germline V gene data show CDR1 as SGDLS and CDR2 as YYNGEE. This CDR3 has 13 amino acids. V shed 4 bases and J 9 bases; nucleotides not matched to a gene: 7. The CDR3 DNA follows: TGTGCCAGCAGCCCTCAATTAGCGGGTGAGCAGTTCTTC. Its protein is CASSPQLAGEQFF.

This clone occurred once. The sample holds other DNA sequences that translate to the same CDR3. The rearrangement links TRBV14 to TRBJ2-3; the D gene is possibly TRBD2 (6 bases). Germline CDR1 is SGHDN and CDR2 is FVKESK. The CDR3 sequence is 13 residues long. Trimming stripped 1 base from V and 6 bases from J, with 8 bases between. The CDR3, as DNA: TGTGCCAGCAGCCAAGGTCTAGCGGATACGCAGTATTTT. This sequence encodes CASSQGLADTQYF.

The chain uses TRBV19 and TRBJ2-7, with D possibly matching TRBD2 (5 bases). The CDR3 is 13 amino acids. V lost 9 bases, J lost 2 bases, and 14 bases lay in between. In germline, CDR1 is LNHDA, CDR2 SQIVND (reference sequence). The DNA of the CDR3 is TGTGCCAGCTCCTCCCGGGAAACCTACGAGCAGTACTTC. Translation gives CASSSRETYEQYF.

This clone was observed once. V is TRBV4-1 and J is TRBJ1-4; the match to TRBD1 covers 9 bases. This CDR3 comprises 21 residues. The V and J ends lost 3 bases and 0 bases, in that order; junction bases with no gene match: 17. The germline gives CDR1 MGHRA, CDR2 YSYEKL. The CDR3 spells CASSHLWGNRGLLPTNEKLFF. The CDR3 nucleotides read TGCGCCAGCAGCCATCTTTGGGGTAACAGGGGGCTCCTGCCAACTAATGAAAAACTGTTTTTT.

The CDR3 loop reads CATSSTGGSYEQYF. CDR3 bases: TGTGCCACCAGCTCGACGGGAGGGAGCTACGAGCAGTACTTC. The chain couples TRBV15 to TRBJ2-7; 8 nucleotides agree with TRBD2. The CDR3 loop spans 14 amino acids. The junction had 6 bases not matched to a gene; V was cut back by 5 bases and J by 3 bases. Germline V gene sequence: CDR1 LNHNV, CDR2 YYDKDF (reference sequence).

The chain is built from TRBV7-9 and TRBJ1-1, with 7 bases lining up with TRBD1. V lost 1 base, J lost 5 bases, and 4 bases stayed unmatched. This CDR3 spans 14 amino acids. Germline CDR1 SEHNR, CDR2 FQNEAQ (reference sequence). As DNA, the CDR3 is TGTGCCAGCAGCTTAGACAGGGGATTAACTGAAGCTTTCTTT. Translating gives CASSLDRGLTEAFF. The complete variable domain, with remaining parts taken from reference TRBV7-9 and TRBJ1-1, reads DTGVSQNPRHKITKRGQNVTFRCDPISEHNRLYWYRQTLGQGPEFLTYFQNEAQLEKSRLLSDRFSAERPKGSFSTLEIQRTEQGDSAMYLCASSLDRGLTEAFFGQGTRLTVV.

The chain carries TRBV25-1 and TRBJ2-1, with a possible D match to TRBD2 (6 bases). Trimming pared 4 bases from V and 6 bases from J, leaving 10 bases between. CDR3 size: 13 residues. From germline, CDR1 is MGHDK and CDR2 SYGVNS. The CDR3 DNA sequence: TGTGCCAGCAGTGTGGGGACTTTCAATGAGCAGTTCTTC. It specifies CASSVGTFNEQFF.